The 30 T cell receptor beta chains reported below all come from one sample, sequenced in a study of neurological immune-mediated disorders. MiXCR was run by TCRdb on the 5' RACE reads, yielding one entry per CDR3 protein. The table includes roughly 40,000 distinct CDR3 sequences, more than 2% detected once. The sample was PBMCs. The receptors were sampled from a man aged 50 or older with multiple sclerosis.

This clonotype has at least ten counts. This chain uses TRBV11-2 with TRBJ2-2; a weak D match, TRBD1 (6 bases). The CDR3 length is 15 residues. V was clipped by 1 base and J by 4 bases, with 10 bases between them. Germline CDR1 is SGHAT and CDR2 is FQNNGV. The CDR3 protein is CASSLVVGATGELFF. Here the CDR3 DNA reads TGTGCCAGCAGCTTAGTGGTGGGGGCCACCGGGGAGCTGTTTTTT.

This clonotype was found many times. The genes are TRBV15 and TRBJ2-4, with 8 positions matching TRBD1. Germline lookup yields CDR1 LNHNV and CDR2 YYDKDF (reference sequence). The V segment lost 2 bases and the J segment 6 bases; nucleotides outside the gene matches: 6. This CDR3 comprises 15 residues. The CDR3: CATSRYGQGRNIQYF. The DNA for the CDR3 is TGTGCCACCAGCAGATATGGACAGGGCCGAAACATTCAGTACTTC.

This clonotype was seen repeatedly, ten times or more. This chain joins TRBV27 and TRBJ2-7; a weak D match, TRBD1 (6 bases). The germline V and J ends were trimmed by 2 bases and 4 bases, with 9 bases remaining between them. Germline V gene lookup returns CDR1 MNHEY and CDR2 SMNVEV (reference sequence). The CDR3 has 13 amino acids. CDR3 sequence: CASSLTGRYEQYF. Here the CDR3 DNA reads TGTGCCAGCAGTTTAACAGGGCGTTACGAGCAGTACTTC.

In its sample, this clonotype was seen many times. The chain is built from TRBV4-1 and TRBJ2-2, with no clear D. Trimming left V 4 bases short and J 5 bases short, with 17 bases between. Germline V lookup: CDR1 MGHRA, CDR2 YSYEKL. The CDR3 consists of 16 residues. The CDR3 coding sequence is TGCGCCAGCAGCCCCCTTGGGCAGTCGCTAACCGGGGAGCTGTTTTTT. Encoded protein: CASSPLGQSLTGELFF.

This clonotype has at least ten counts. V gene TRBV4-1 combines with J gene TRBJ2-1; 8 positions match TRBD2. CDR1 MGHRA and CDR2 YSYEKL come from the germline V gene. The ends lost 0 bases at V and 7 bases at J; junction bases unmatched: 8. The CDR3 extends over 16 amino acids. The CDR3 loop reads CASSQDRGGFGNEQFF. The DNA for the CDR3 is TGCGCCAGCAGCCAAGATCGGGGGGGCTTTGGTAATGAGCAGTTCTTC.

This clonotype was seen many times. V is TRBV5-1 and J is TRBJ1-5; D gene ambiguous. Germline assignment: CDR1 SGHRS and CDR2 YFSETQ. CDR3 length equals 13 residues. Trimming pared 4 bases from V and 6 bases from J, leaving 11 bases between. The CDR3 DNA sequence: TGCGCCAGCAGCCCCAGCCCTGGTCAGCCCCAGCATTTT. It encodes CASSPSPGQPQHF.

This clonotype was recorded at least ten times. The gene calls are TRBV4-3 and TRBJ2-7; D unclear. The germline V and J ends were trimmed by 0 bases and 3 bases, with 6 bases remaining between them. This CDR3 comprises 13 residues. Germline CDR1 and CDR2: LGHNA and YSLEER. The CDR3 reads CASSQDYSYEQYF. The CDR3 nucleotides read TGCGCCAGCAGCCAAGATTACAGCTACGAGCAGTACTTC.

This clonotype was seen at least ten times. The rearrangement joins TRBV6-6 to TRBJ2-7, with D unresolved. The germline CDR1 and CDR2 sequences are MNHNY and SVGAGI (reference sequence). Trimming left V 5 bases short and J 2 bases short, with 13 bases between. The CDR3 is 14 amino acids. This CDR3 reads CASSNLGSTYEQYF. CDR3 DNA sequence: TGTGCCAGCAGTAATCTCGGGTCGACCTACGAGCAGTACTTC.

This clonotype was counted many times. The rearrangement joins TRBV7-2 to TRBJ1-3, with D perhaps matching TRBD1 (6 bases). Looked up from germline, CDR1 is SGHTA and CDR2 is FQGNSA. The CDR3 is 15 amino acids. The V end lost 5 bases, the J end lost 5 bases, and 16 bases lay between the germline ends. The CDR3 here is CASSPTTGSRNTIYF. In DNA, the CDR3 is TGTGCCAGCAGCCCAACAACAGGGTCGAGAAACACCATATATTTT.

This clonotype came up many times. The chain combines TRBV5-1 with TRBJ1-1; 10 bases are shared with TRBD1. Germline loops: CDR1 SGHRS, CDR2 YFSETQ. V was pared by 5 bases and J by 5 bases, with 6 bases of the junction left unmatched. The length of the CDR3 is 14 residues. CDR3 sequence: CASSDRGPETEAFF. CDR3 DNA sequence: TGCGCCAGCAGTGACAGGGGGCCGGAAACTGAAGCTTTCTTT.

This clonotype was observed at least ten times. The rearrangement joins TRBV5-6 to TRBJ1-4; D is unclear. Germline V gene lookup returns CDR1 SGHDT and CDR2 YYEEEE. This CDR3 contains 15 residues. Trimming left V 4 bases short and J 8 bases short, with 18 bases between. The CDR3 nucleotides are TGTGCCAGCAGCCCCCCCGGGGTAGGAGAAGAAAAACTGTTTTTT. The encoded protein is CASSPPGVGEEKLFF.

This clonotype was picked up many times. The chain employs TRBV7-2 and TRBJ2-5; 12 bases are shared with TRBD2. CDR1 is SGHTA, CDR2 FQGNSA, per germline. The CDR3 consists of 17 residues. V was clipped by 0 bases and J by 5 bases; unmatched bases: 7. The CDR3 loop reads CASSLAAPSGGAETQYF. The CDR3 coding sequence is TGTGCCAGCAGCTTAGCGGCCCCTAGCGGGGGGGCGGAGACCCAGTACTTC.

In this sample, this clonotype turned up many times. V is TRBV7-6 and J is TRBJ1-4, with a weak D call TRBD1 (5 bases). The V gene's germline CDR1 is SGHVS and CDR2 FNYEAQ. This CDR3 is built from 18 residues. V was shortened by 1 base and J by 0 bases, with 15 bases between the two germline ends. The CDR3 loop reads CASSLVGRADATNEKLFF. In nucleotides, the CDR3 is TGTGCCAGCAGCTTAGTAGGCAGGGCCGATGCAACTAATGAAAAACTGTTTTTT.

In its sample, this clonotype was seen many times. This chain connects TRBV28 to TRBJ1-1; the D is unclear. Germline CDR1 reads MDHEN; CDR2 reads SYDVKM. V was cut by 5 bases and J by 5 bases, with 6 bases left in between. This CDR3 is 11 amino acids long. The CDR3 nucleotides are TGTGCCAGCAGTGTGCGTACTGAAGCTTTCTTT. This codes for CASSVRTEAFF. The entire variable domain, with the rest obtained from reference TRBV28 and TRBJ1-1, is as follows: DVKVTQSSRYLVKRTGEKVFLECVQDMDHENMFWYRQDPGLGLRLIYFSYDVKMKEKGDIPEGYSVSREKKERFSLILESASTNQTSMYLCASSVRTEAFFGQGTRLTVV.

There are many counts of this clonotype. V usage is TRBV7-8 and J usage is TRBJ2-2; 7 positions agree with TRBD2. J gave up 6 bases and V 5 bases, and 6 bases lay outside the gene matches. There are 14 residues in the CDR3. Per germline, CDR1 SGHVS and CDR2 FQNEAQ. For the CDR3, the DNA is TGTGCCAGCAGCCCTGGACTAGGTGCCGGGGAGCTGTTTTTT. It translates to CASSPGLGAGELFF.

This clonotype was picked up a small number of times. The CDR3 loop reads CASSLVRGSNEKLFF. The CDR3 bases are TGTGCCAGCAGCTTAGTCAGGGGGTCTAATGAAAAACTGTTTTTT. This chain connects TRBV11-2 to TRBJ1-4; 7 nucleotides agree with TRBD1. Unmatched junction bases numbered 2, after V lost 1 base and J lost 3 bases. The CDR3 has 15 residues. The germline V gene has CDR1 SGHAT and CDR2 FQNNGV.

This clonotype was detected many times. The V call is TRBV12-3 or TRBV12-4, the J call TRBJ2-5, with 7 bases identical to TRBD2. The CDR3 consists of 14 residues. J lost 4 bases, V lost 2 bases, and 4 bases had no gene match. The CDR3 DNA is TGTGCCAGCAGTTTATACGCTAGCGGAGAGACCCAGTACTTC. Translated: CASSLYASGETQYF.

The table lists this clonotype with many counts. V is TRBV5-6 and J is TRBJ2-1; D gene ambiguous. Germline V gene lookup returns CDR1 SGHDT and CDR2 YYEEEE. CDR3 length equals 13 residues. The V gene lost 0 bases and the J gene lost 8 bases, with 9 bases spanning the gap. CDR3 nucleotide sequence: TGTGCCAGCAGCTTGGCGTTAGACGATGAGCAGTTCTTC. The encoded protein is CASSLALDDEQFF.

This clonotype was picked up many times. The rearrangement links TRBV28 to TRBJ1-5; maybe TRBD1 (5 bases). V shed 1 base and J shed 11 bases, with 15 bases lying between them. This CDR3 spans 14 amino acids. Looked up from germline, CDR1 is MDHEN and CDR2 is SYDVKM. CDR3 coding DNA: TGTGCCAGCAGTTTATCCTGGAGGCAGGGATCCCAGCATTTT. Translation gives CASSLSWRQGSQHF.

This clonotype has ten or more counts. V is TRBV7-9 and J is TRBJ1-6; no definite D call. This CDR3 region has 12 residues. Germline V gene sequence: CDR1 SEHNR, CDR2 FQNEAQ (reference sequence). V was shortened by 5 bases and J by 14 bases, with 13 bases between the two germline ends. The CDR3 DNA reads as TGTGCCAGCAGCCCGCTGGTCTACACCCTCCACTTT. It is translated as CASSPLVYTLHF. Drawing the rest from reference TRBV7-9 and TRBJ1-6, the complete variable domain is DTGVSQNPRHKITKRGQNVTFRCDPISEHNRLYWYRQTLGQGPEFLTYFQNEAQLEKSRLLSDRFSAERPKGSFSTLEIQRTEQGDSAMYLCASSPLVYTLHFGNGTRLTVT.

This clonotype was picked up many times. The chain is built from TRBV18 and TRBJ2-1; TRBD1 matches at 8 bases. CDR3 length: 17 residues. V trimming: 5 bases; J trimming: 1 base; junction bases outside the gene matches: 10. CDR1 is KGHSH, CDR2 LQKENI, per germline. CDR3 nucleotides: TGTGCCAGCTCAACTTATCAGGGGGCGACTTCCTACAATGAGCAGTTCTTC. Protein product: CASSTYQGATSYNEQFF.

This clonotype was detected ten times or more. The V gene is TRBV6-5, the J gene TRBJ2-5; TRBD1 aligns across 7 bases. This CDR3 has 14 residues. Trimming cost V 6 bases and J 2 bases; bases outside gene matches: 6. CDR1 MNHEY and CDR2 SVGAGI come from the germline V gene. The CDR3 protein is CASSIGGRQETQYF. As DNA, the CDR3 is TGTGCCAGCAGCATAGGGGGCCGACAAGAGACCCAGTACTTC.

The table lists this clonotype with many counts. The chain carries TRBV7-8 and TRBJ2-2, with TRBD1 identical over 7 bases. J gave up 5 bases and V 2 bases, and 8 bases lay outside the gene matches. The germline gives CDR1 SGHVS, CDR2 FQNEAQ. This CDR3 has 16 amino acids. CDR3 sequence: CASSLRNQGVTGELFF. The CDR3 nucleotides are TGTGCCAGCAGCTTAAGAAATCAGGGGGTGACCGGGGAGCTGTTTTTT.

This clonotype was observed many times. The chain carries TRBV18 and TRBJ1-1; TRBD1 matches at 8 bases. Germline V lookup: CDR1 KGHSH, CDR2 LQKENI. The CDR3 has 14 residues. The V and J ends lost 3 bases and 6 bases, in that order; junction bases with no gene match: 6. CDR3 bases: TGTGCCAGCTCACCCCTGGGACAGGAGCCTGAAGCTTTCTTT. Residues: CASSPLGQEPEAFF.

In this sample, this clonotype turned up many times. This chain links TRBV7-9 with TRBJ2-3; D not resolved. CDR1 and CDR2 (germline): SEHNR, FQNEAQ (reference sequence). V lost 1 base, J lost 6 bases, and 11 bases lay in between. The length of the CDR3 is 14 residues. This chain's CDR3 is CASSLVEYQDTQYF. The CDR3 region has the DNA TGTGCCAGCAGCTTAGTAGAATATCAGGATACGCAGTATTTT.

This clonotype has a count of ten or more. The V gene is TRBV24-1, the J gene TRBJ2-5, with 8 bases aligning to TRBD2. This CDR3 has 15 amino acids. J was trimmed by 5 bases and V by 4 bases; bases with no gene match: 8. Germline lookup yields CDR1 KGHDR and CDR2 SFDVKD. The CDR3 is CATSDTGGNRETQYF. CDR3 nucleotides: TGTGCCACCAGTGACACGGGGGGGAATCGCGAGACCCAGTACTTC.

In its sample, this clonotype was seen many times. V is TRBV7-2 and J is TRBJ1-1; D is undetermined. This CDR3 is built from 11 residues. In germline, CDR1 is SGHTA, CDR2 FQGNSA. V lost 4 bases and J lost 4, with 4 bases in between. The CDR3 here is CASSSFTEAFF. CDR3 coding DNA: TGTGCCAGCAGCTCCTTCACTGAAGCTTTCTTT.

Here the CDR3 reads CASSQIYRERSEAFF. The CDR3 nucleotides are TGCGCCAGCAGCCAAATTTACCGGGAAAGGTCTGAAGCTTTCTTT. The V call is TRBV4-3, the J call TRBJ1-1; D gene ambiguous. The length of the CDR3 is 15 residues. V lost 2 bases, J lost 6 bases, and 16 bases lay in between. Germline V lookup: CDR1 LGHNA, CDR2 YSLEER.

The gene calls are TRBV11-2 and TRBJ2-5, with 11 bases aligning to TRBD2. Trimming cost V 5 bases and J 5 bases; bases outside gene matches: 10. The CDR3 contains 16 residues. CDR1 is SGHAT, CDR2 FQNNGV, per germline. This CDR3 is CASSDRLAGFRETQYF. DNA for the CDR3: TGTGCCAGCAGCGACAGACTAGCGGGGTTCCGGGAGACCCAGTACTTC.

This clonotype was recorded at least ten times. The chain joins TRBV7-3 to TRBJ2-1; TRBD2 matches at 8 bases. V lost 4 bases and J lost 9; bases outside the gene matches: 14. The CDR3 sequence is 16 residues long. The germline gives CDR1 SGHTA, CDR2 FQGTGA. CDR3 sequence reads: CASSSQGRGDLSEQFF. The CDR3 DNA reads as TGTGCCAGCAGCTCCCAGGGGCGGGGGGACTTGAGTGAGCAGTTCTTC.